This paragraph reports one T cell receptor beta chain. The antigen is not known. The data belong to a study of shared clonotypes between healthy human individuals. Study-wide background: Every donor yielded three CD4 naive, three CD4 memory, two CD8 naive and one CD8 memory plate. Study-level points and caveats: In contrast to clonotypes shared by all four donors, non-shared clonotypes had lower generation probabilities.

Sequencing used immunoSEQ multiplex PCR; TCRdb keeps in-frame clones, though not all of them. The sample contains 600,000 to 750,000 clones, 90% of which appear only once. CD45RO+ cells joined CCR7-negative CD45RA+ TemRA cells to form CD8 memory. The source is a man aged 18 to 30 in good health. Some clones in this sample may be carry-over from other donors' samples. Sequenced input: memory CD8+ T cells from PBMCs. The subset is: CD45RO+ cells pooled with CCR7-negative TemRA cells.

The DNA of the CDR3 is TGTGCCAGCAGCGTCGGACAGGGGGTGGTTGGTGAAGCTTTCTTT. Amino acid sequence: CASSVGQGVVGEAFF. The chain is built from TRBV9 and TRBJ1-1; 10 positions match TRBD1. V shed 2 bases and J 7 bases; nucleotides not matched to a gene: 8. The CDR3 runs to 15 residues. Looked up from germline, CDR1 is SGDLS and CDR2 is YYNGEE. Together with reference TRBV9 and TRBJ1-1, the CDR3 gives the full variable domain: DSGVTQTPKHLITATGQRVTLRCSPRSGDLSVYWYQQSLDQGLQFLIQYYNGEERAKGNILERFSAQQFPDLHSELNLSSLELGDSALYFCASSVGQGVVGEAFFGQGTRLTVV.